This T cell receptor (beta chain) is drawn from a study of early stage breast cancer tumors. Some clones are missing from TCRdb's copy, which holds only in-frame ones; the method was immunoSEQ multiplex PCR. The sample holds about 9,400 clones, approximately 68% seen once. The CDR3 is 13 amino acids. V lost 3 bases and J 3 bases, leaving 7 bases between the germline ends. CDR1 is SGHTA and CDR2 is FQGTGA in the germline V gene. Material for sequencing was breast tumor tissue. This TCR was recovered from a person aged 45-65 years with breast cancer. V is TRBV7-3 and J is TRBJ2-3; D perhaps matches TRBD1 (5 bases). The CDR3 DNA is TGTGCCAGCAGCTTCCAGGGTACAGATACGCAGTATTTT. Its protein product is CASSFQGTDTQYF.